This T cell receptor beta chain was sequenced in a study of CD8 T cells in Susac syndrome. Study observations and caveats: The Susac syndrome CD4+ T cell repertoires displayed no clonal expansion.

Random hexamers served to reverse transcribe about 0.5 to 1 ug RNA. TCRdb analysed the immunoSEQ multiplex PCR reads with MiXCR anew, one entry per CDR3 protein. Of roughly 130,000 distinct CDR3 sequences listed, 95% to 96% are singletons. This clonotype was seen only once. The antigen remains undetermined. This CDR3 spans 15 amino acids. With 7 bases clipped from V and 1 base from J, the junction kept 6 bases outside the gene matches. The sample taken for sequencing was CD4+ T cells from PBMCs. The rearrangement joins TRBV12-3 or TRBV12-4 to TRBJ2-3; 9 bases map to TRBD2. This clonotype originated in a human donor with Susac syndrome. The CDR3 loop is CASTVAGVGTDTQYF. The CDR3 DNA sequence: TGTGCCAGCACCGTAGCGGGAGTGGGCACAGATACGCAGTATTTT.